This record concerns one T cell receptor (beta chain) sequence. The antigen is undetermined. Profiled with immunoSEQ multiplex PCR; TCRdb holds only in-frame clones, not every one. Of approximately 22,000 clones listed, 85% to 90% are singletons. Time point meaning: recipient sample about 28 days before transplant, after cytoreduction. This specimen belongs to a study of T cell clonotyping in hematopoietic cell transplantation. Study overall: Cytoreduction preceded collection of pretransplant recipient samples. Study outcomes and limitations: At the given depth, recipient repertoires were over 95% de novo clonotypes. Recipient TCR diversity dropped after transplant; expanded clonotypes rose from day 30 to 180.

In germline, CDR1 is LGHNT, CDR2 FRNRAP. There are 15 residues in the CDR3. V lost 6 bases and J lost 7; bases outside the gene matches: 9. This specimen was peripheral blood mononuclear cells, taken before stem cell transplant. This receptor was identified in a man between 18 and 29 years old with biphenotypic leukemia. Some clones in this sample may be carry-over from other donors' samples. The chain uses TRBV12-5 and TRBJ1-5; 10 bases map to TRBD1. The CDR3 nucleotides read TGTGCTAGTGGACTCCCCGGGACAGGGGACCAGCCCCAGCATTTT. As protein: CASGLPGTGDQPQHF. The whole variable domain, filled in from reference TRBV12-5 and TRBJ1-5, reads DARVTQTPRHKVTEMGQEVTMRCQPILGHNTVFWYRQTMMQGLELLAYFRNRAPLDDSGMPKDRFSAEMPDATLATLKIQPSEPRDSAVYFCASGLPGTGDQPQHFGDGTRLSIL.